A selection of T cell receptor beta chains follows, all from one sample in a study of blood T cell repertoires in COVID-19. Only in-frame clones appear in the TCRdb table, and some are missing; sequencing was by immunoSEQ multiplex PCR. The sample holds 120,000 or so clones, about 74% seen once. Sample: peripheral blood. These receptors all come from a man in his 70s with acute or convalescent COVID-19. CDR3s leave out the opening cysteine and the closing phenylalanine or tryptophan. D genes are given only for firm matches.

d_call j_call v_call cdr3_aa
NA TRBJ2-7 TRBV12-3/TRBV12-4 ASRFRSEQY
NA TRBJ1-4 TRBV25-1 ASSVLQLPGTTNEKLF
TRBD1 TRBJ1-4 TRBV25-1 ASSEQGATNEKLF
NA TRBJ2-7 TRBV9 ASSVAAGDLYEQY
NA TRBJ1-3 TRBV28 ASSPGQSGNTIY
TRBD2 TRBJ2-7 TRBV7-2 ASSFGGAGGYEQY
TRBD2 TRBJ2-1 TRBV6-5 ASNRPGGSYNEQF
TRBD1 TRBJ2-7 TRBV18 ASSPPGQGPYEQY
NA TRBJ2-2 TRBV7-9 ASSLAASTGELF
TRBD1 TRBJ2-1 TRBV12-3/TRBV12-4 ASSFGQGSEQF
TRBD2 TRBJ2-7 TRBV3-1/TRBV3-2 ASGLAGVGEQY
TRBD2 TRBJ2-3 TRBV6-1 ASSETLARYTDTQY
NA TRBJ1-1 TRBV7-9 ASSLKTDVNTEAF
NA TRBJ1-1 TRBV5-8 ASSYPTLNTEAF
NA TRBJ1-2 TRBV5-5 ASSAQTASYGYT
TRBD2 TRBJ2-1 TRBV6-4 ASSDPSWKTSGSENEQF
TRBD1 TRBJ2-3 TRBV5-8 ASSQGQASTDTQY